A selection of T cell receptor beta chains follows, all from one sample in a study of monozygotic twins with inflammatory bowel disease. TCRdb re-called the 5' RACE reads; every CDR3 protein appears as one record, without DNA. The sample has 88,000 or so distinct CDR3 sequences. The source material was blood. Receptors were obtained from a human donor with ulcerative colitis or Crohn's disease, or a healthy co-twin of an affected twin (not recorded which). The CDR3 runs from the conserved cysteine through the conserved F or W.

v_call	j_call	cdr3_aa
TRBV18	TRBJ2-5	CASSPGSLETQYF
TRBV20-1	TRBJ1-1	CSASGTDHEAFF
TRBV5-1	TRBJ1-5	CASSPDSFNQPQHF
TRBV2	TRBJ1-1	CASRATGAMNTEAFF
TRBV19	TRBJ2-1	CASSMGKSINEQFF
TRBV20-1	TRBJ2-7	CSASRRDEQYF
TRBV12-3/TRBV12-4	TRBJ1-2	CASSFDRGGEGYTF
TRBV20-1	TRBJ2-3	CSALDTDTQYF
TRBV11-2	TRBJ2-7	CASSGGQGALYEQYF
TRBV20-1	TRBJ2-3	CSARAGVREGKGTDTQYF
TRBV5-5	TRBJ2-1	CASQDTISYNEQFF
TRBV24-1	TRBJ2-3	CATSGPGTDTQYF
TRBV5-1	TRBJ2-7	CASSPPSARGIEQYF
TRBV28	TRBJ1-5	CASSGLNQPQHF
TRBV20-1	TRBJ1-5	CSAGTGQPQHF
TRBV11-2	TRBJ1-5	CASSLDIISGGNQPQHF
TRBV20-1	TRBJ2-7	CSARAGQGGNYEQYF
TRBV20-1	TRBJ2-7	CSARDSGGTGGWEQYF
TRBV27	TRBJ1-2	CASMETGREGHGYTF
TRBV28	TRBJ1-5	CASSPINQPQHF
TRBV7-2	TRBJ2-3	CASAIGGSIVDTQYF
TRBV13	TRBJ2-7	CASSLGARTYEQYF
TRBV7-9	TRBJ2-7	CASSANSGEQYF
TRBV20-1	TRBJ2-2	CSARGPPTRWTGELFF
TRBV2	TRBJ1-5	CASSEARVSDQPQHF
TRBV12-3/TRBV12-4	TRBJ2-3	CASRPPTRGPQYF
TRBV6-1	TRBJ2-2	CASRDRGGTGELFF
TRBV5-4	TRBJ2-5	CASSIRGAGSAETQYF
TRBV11-2	TRBJ1-2	CASSLGGTGSNYGYTF
TRBV20-1	TRBJ2-5	CSAHGGTSLLWGETQYF
TRBV5-1	TRBJ1-4	CASSLEGQDEKLFF
TRBV7-9	TRBJ2-4	CASSLDGQIQYF
TRBV4-2	TRBJ1-4	CASSQDYSQGNEKLFF
TRBV20-1	TRBJ1-2	CSARTGGYGYTF
TRBV5-6	TRBJ1-2	CASSLRGANYGYTF
TRBV7-8	TRBJ1-1	CASSSRGTGNTEAFF
TRBV6-2/TRBV6-3	TRBJ2-7	CASTYSPGGTQGRYEQYF
TRBV18	TRBJ2-2	CASSPRSANTGELFF
TRBV6-2/TRBV6-3	TRBJ2-7	CASSYSKAEGPDAFLYEQYF
TRBV20-1	TRBJ1-5	CSTPGGGPWGNQPQHF
TRBV20-1	TRBJ1-1	CSVLGPGTEAFF